These 9 T cell receptor beta chains were all obtained from the same sample, sequenced in a study of naive and memory T cell subsets. An equimolar mix of two oligonucleotides served as the beta constant-region primer for TRBC1 and TRBC2. The ligated cDNA underwent four PCR rounds using SP2 and nested alpha and beta constant-region primers. MiXCR, run by TCRdb on the UMI-ligation and nested PCR reads, gives a single entry per CDR3 protein. The sample has under 25,000 distinct CDR3 sequences, around 8.8% seen once. The sequenced material came from central memory CD8+ T cells from blood. These receptor sequences come from a human donor in good health.

This clonotype is medium-sized in the sample. The J gene is TRBJ2-1, the V gene TRBV3-1; unclear D gene. Germline V gives CDR1 LGHDT, CDR2 YNNKEL (reference sequence). This CDR3 is 15 amino acids long. The V end lost 0 bases, the J end lost 0 bases, and 6 bases lay between the germline ends. The CDR3 spells CASSQDPTSYNEQFF. CDR3 DNA sequence: TGTGCCAGCAGCCAAGACCCAACCTCCTACAATGAGCAGTTCTTC.

This clonotype was seen at least ten times. The chain recombines TRBV2 with TRBJ2-1, with 11 bases matching TRBD2. CDR1 and CDR2 (germline): SNHLY, FYNNEI. The CDR3 totals 21 residues. Unmatched junction bases numbered 32, after V lost 10 bases and J lost 9 bases. The CDR3 DNA is TGTGCCAACGTTGTCCTCCGAGGACAGGGAATTAGCGGGAGGGCGATTGGTGAGCAGTTCTTC. The encoded protein is CANVVLRGQGISGRAIGEQFF.

The chain links TRBV7-9 to TRBJ2-7; 9 positions agree with TRBD2. Germline V gene data show CDR1 as SEHNR and CDR2 as FQNEAQ (reference sequence). This CDR3 region has 16 residues. The trim removed 5 bases at V and 4 bases at J, leaving 12 bases unmatched. The CDR3 bases are TGTGCCAGCAGCGATCTAAGCGGGAGGCGCAGGTACGAGCAGTACTTC. This gives the protein CASSDLSGRRRYEQYF.

Only a few counts were recorded for this clonotype. The chain uses TRBV6-6 and TRBJ1-2; 10 bases agree with TRBD1. The CDR3 totals 15 residues. Trimming took 6 bases from V and 4 from J; bases not matched to a gene: 8. Germline-derived CDR1 and CDR2 are MNHNY and SVGAGI (reference sequence). In DNA form, the CDR3 reads TGTGCCAGCAGGGCCGACAGGGGGCTGCGCTATGGCTACACCTTC. Residues: CASRADRGLRYGYTF.

The rearrangement links TRBV6-1 to TRBJ2-2; perhaps TRBD1 as D (5 bases). V was trimmed by 2 bases and J by 6 bases, leaving 16 bases between them. The CDR3 is 16 amino acids. The germline V gene encodes CDR1 MNHNS and CDR2 SASEGT. CDR3 in amino acids: CASSERWAGLSGELFF. CDR3 sequence (DNA): TGTGCCAGCAGTGAACGGTGGGCAGGGTTATCCGGGGAGCTGTTTTTT.

Only one count was recorded for this clonotype. The genes are TRBV19 and TRBJ2-1; 11 bases are shared with TRBD2. The CDR3 totals 18 residues. V lost 1 base to trimming and J lost 0 bases; unmatched junction nucleotides: 5. Germline V gives CDR1 LNHDA, CDR2 SQIVND (reference sequence). As DNA, the CDR3 is TGTGCCAGTAGTATAGGGGGACTAGCGGAAAGCTCCTACAATGAGCAGTTCTTC. Its protein is CASSIGGLAESSYNEQFF.

The chain joins TRBV5-1 to TRBJ2-6; TRBD2 is a possible D gene (5 bases). The V gene's germline CDR1 is SGHRS and CDR2 YFSETQ. The V end was cut by 1 base, the J end by 0 bases, with 11 bases between. The CDR3 consists of 17 residues. CDR3 DNA: TGCGCCAGCAGCTTGAGAGGGTCCGACTCTGGGGCCAACGTCCTGACTTTC. The encoded protein is CASSLRGSDSGANVLTF.

In its sample, this clonotype was seen a few times. This CDR3 is CSARGGTGGYEQYF. CDR3 sequence (DNA): TGCAGTGCTAGAGGAGGGACAGGGGGTTACGAGCAGTACTTC. V gene TRBV20-1 combines with J gene TRBJ2-7, with TRBD1 identical over 11 bases. With 1 base clipped from V and 4 bases from J, the junction kept 3 bases outside the gene matches. Germline V gene sequence: CDR1 DFQATT, CDR2 SNEGSKA (reference sequence). The CDR3 totals 14 residues.

The chain carries TRBV28 and TRBJ2-7; 8 nucleotides line up with TRBD1. CDR1 MDHEN and CDR2 SYDVKM come from the germline V gene. The CDR3 spans 15 residues. V lost 4 bases to trimming and J lost 4 bases; unmatched junction nucleotides: 9. The DNA for the CDR3 is TGTGCCAGCAGTTCCCCGGACAGGGCGCTATACGAGCAGTACTTC. Protein: CASSSPDRALYEQYF.